These T cell receptor beta chains were read from a single sample in a study of cytomegalovirus exposure and HLA in healthy donors. Data came from immunoSEQ multiplex PCR; TCRdb stores just in-frame clones and leaves some out. The sample records tens of thousands of clones, about 73% being singletons. Sequences were obtained from PBMCs. The receptor source for this set is a man in his forties or fifties in good health and CMV-seronegative. CDR3s include the opening cysteine and the closing phenylalanine or tryptophan. A D gene is named only where the DNA matches it firmly. Only part of the rows carry a size: once, few, many, or a class if the clone is expanded.

>TRBD2|TRBV4-2|TRBJ2-5|NA
TGTGCCAGCAGTGTGACTAGCGGGATTGTGGAGACCCAGTACTTC
CASSVTSGIVETQYF
>NA|TRBV5-5|TRBJ1-4|NA
TGTGCCAGCAGCGAATGGGGGGAGCCGAATGAAAAACTGTTTTTT
CASSEWGEPNEKLFF
>NA|TRBV11-2|TRBJ2-1|NA
TGTGCCAGCAGCTCCGGGAATGAGCAGTTCTTC
CASSSGNEQFF
>NA|TRBV28|TRBJ2-7|once
TGTGCCAGCAGTAAAGACCGGGAAAGAACCTACGAGCAGTACTTC
CASSKDRERTYEQYF
>TRBD1|TRBV5-5|TRBJ1-2|few
TGTGCCAGCAGCCCCAGGGGGAACTCCTATGCCTACACCTTC
CASSPRGNSYAYTF
>TRBD1|TRBV19|TRBJ1-1|few
TGTGCCAGTAGTCAGACAGGGCCCGCTTTCTTT
CASSQTGPAFF
>NA|TRBV13|TRBJ2-7|NA
TGTGCCAGCAGCTTAGAACAGGCGGAGCAGTACTTC
CASSLEQAEQYF
>NA|TRBV5-4|TRBJ2-5|NA
TGTGCCAGCAGCTCCCCTAGAAATCAAGAGACCCAGTACTTC
CASSSPRNQETQYF
>NA|TRBV28|TRBJ1-3|NA
TGTGCCAGTCGAGGGCCCAGCGCCGTCTCTGGAAACACCATATATTTT
CASRGPSAVSGNTIYF
>NA|TRBV5-1|TRBJ1-1|NA
TGCGCCAGCAGCTTGGTGGACAGTCCCCCGAACGCTGAAGCTTTCTTT
CASSLVDSPPNAEAFF
>NA|TRBV6-1|TRBJ1-1|NA
TGTGCCGCCCACCATAACTGGAACACTGAAGCTTTCTTT
CAAHHNWNTEAFF
>NA|TRBV10-3|TRBJ1-5|NA
TGTGCCATCAGCGGCGGACAAGCAGATCAGCCCCAGCATTTT
CAISGGQADQPQHF
>NA|TRBV5-3|TRBJ2-7|NA
TGTGCCAGAAGCGACAAAGGGACTGATTATTCCTACGAGCAGTACTTC
CARSDKGTDYSYEQYF
>TRBD1|TRBV4-1|TRBJ1-4|NA
TGCGCCAGCAGCCAAGGGACAGGGGGAGAAAAAGGACTGTTTTTT
CASSQGTGGEKGLFF
>NA|TRBV4-2|TRBJ2-1|NA
TGTGCCAGCAGCCCTCTTACCTACAATGAGCAGTTCTTC
CASSPLTYNEQFF
>TRBD2|TRBV9|TRBJ2-1|NA
TGTGCCAGCAGCGCCGACCTAGCGGGAGCGTGGAATGAGCAGTTCTTC
CASSADLAGAWNEQFF
>NA|TRBV9|TRBJ2-5|NA
TGTGCCAGCAGCGTAGAGCCTAAAGAGACCCAGTACTTC
CASSVEPKETQYF
>NA|TRBV5-8|TRBJ1-1|NA
TGTGCCAGCAGCTTAAATATGGCGAACACTGAAGCTTTCTTT
CASSLNMANTEAFF
>NA|TRBV5-6|TRBJ2-7|few
TGTGCCAGCAGCTTGGGCCCTACCTACGAGCAGTACTTC
CASSLGPTYEQYF
>NA|TRBV21-1|TRBJ1-1|NA
TGTGCCAGCAGCACCCGGGATGGTCAGGGGGCCCCTGAAGCTTTCTTT
CASSTRDGQGAPEAFF
>TRBD1|TRBV18|TRBJ2-1|NA
TGTGCCAGCTCACAAGACAGGGGGTCCTACAATGAGCAGTTCTTC
CASSQDRGSYNEQFF
>TRBD1|TRBV10-2|TRBJ2-7|NA
TGCGCCAGCAGTGAGTCGAAAGGAGCAGGGGGTCCCTTC
CASSESKGAGGPF
>TRBD2|TRBV14|TRBJ2-3|NA
TGTGCCAGCAGCCAAGATGGGAGGAGCGGGAGTCCGCAGTATTTT
CASSQDGRSGSPQYF
>NA|TRBV9|TRBJ2-1|few
TGTGCCAGCAACAGATTTGGGGCCAATGAGCAGTTCTTC
CASNRFGANEQFF
>TRBD1|TRBV6-1|TRBJ1-6|NA
TGTGCCAGCAGGAGGGACAGGGTGGATAATTCACCCCTCCACTTT
CASRRDRVDNSPLHF